This paragraph reports one T cell receptor (beta chain). The antigen remains undetermined. The CDR3 runs to 15 residues. Trimming pared 1 base from V and 1 base from J, leaving 10 bases between. The time point here: late sampling 161 to 241 days after vaccination in a few convalescent patients. This sample's treatment: roughly 10-day PBMC culture with coronavirus spike peptide pools or control peptides (ViraFEST assay). This sample was included in a study of vaccination and CD4 T cells after COVID-19. On the study more broadly: Stimulation of cells relied on overlapping spike peptides derived from SARS-CoV-2, HCoV-NL63, HCoV-OC43 and HCoV-229E.

With the Oncomine TCR Beta short-read assay, DNA from cultured CD4+ T cells was sequenced. TCRdb itself ran the PCR reads through MiXCR, one entry per CDR3 protein. This table holds around 18,000 distinct CDR3 sequences, over 50% found once. Study-wide results and limits: Convalescent patients' clones that were vaccine-specific were spike mono-reactive in 304 of 307 cases.

The J gene is TRBJ2-5, the V gene TRBV12-3 or TRBV12-4; D uncertain. This receptor was taken from a human donor who had recovered from COVID-19. The specimen was CD4+ T cells from blood, cultured in vitro, collected about 7 months after SARS-CoV-2 vaccination. CDR3 DNA sequence: TGTGCCAGCAGTTTAGGTAGGCGTAGCCAAGAGACCCAGTACTTC. It codes for CASSLGRRSQETQYF.